This TCR beta chain was captured in a study of PD-L1 blockade in urothelial cancer. This clone was seen only a few times. Stated time point: pretreatment peripheral blood. Profiled with immunoSEQ multiplex PCR; TCRdb holds only in-frame clones, not every one. The sample consists of 50,000 to 55,000 clones, roughly 75% of them appearing once. Trimming left V 7 bases short and J 2 bases short, with 12 bases between. CDR3 size: 14 residues. Germline V gene sequence: CDR1 LNHDA, CDR2 SQIVND (reference sequence). Material: PBMCs, obtained around atezolizumab (anti-PD-L1) treatment. This sequence originates from a man in his sixties or seventies with urothelial cancer. The gene calls are TRBV19 and TRBJ1-5, with D perhaps TRBD1 (6 bases). CDR3 coding DNA: TGTGCCAGTACCACGGACAGAGGCAATCAGCCCCAGCATTTT. This encodes CASTTDRGNQPQHF.